This T cell receptor (beta chain) was sequenced during a study of CD4 T cells in relation to SARS-CoV-2 and coronaviruses. On this clone: Its antigen is undetermined.

V lost 1 base and J 0 bases, leaving 10 bases between the germline ends. The CDR3 is made up of 15 amino acids. Germline lookup yields CDR1 SGHVS and CDR2 FQNEAQ. Before the COVID-19 pandemic, during about 2010-2018, CD4+ T cells were taken from unexposed donors. CD4+ T cells were isolated from the cells after around eleven days of culture. General study points: In around two thirds of donors, memory CD4+ clonotypes crossrecognized SARS-CoV-2 and at least one common cold coronavirus spike.

Measured with immunoSEQ multiplex PCR; TCRdb has only the in-frame clones, and not every one. Of 25,000 to 30,000 clones in the sample, 60% to 85% are singletons; the top ten hold approximately 12%. The specimen was CD4+ T cells from PBMCs, cultured in vitro. This clonotype was sampled from a human donor in good health. The V and J genes are TRBV7-8 and TRBJ2-7; D ambiguous. The CDR3 coding sequence is TGTGCCAGCAGCTTAGAAACGCAGCGCTCCTACGAGCAGTACTTC. Translating gives CASSLETQRSYEQYF.